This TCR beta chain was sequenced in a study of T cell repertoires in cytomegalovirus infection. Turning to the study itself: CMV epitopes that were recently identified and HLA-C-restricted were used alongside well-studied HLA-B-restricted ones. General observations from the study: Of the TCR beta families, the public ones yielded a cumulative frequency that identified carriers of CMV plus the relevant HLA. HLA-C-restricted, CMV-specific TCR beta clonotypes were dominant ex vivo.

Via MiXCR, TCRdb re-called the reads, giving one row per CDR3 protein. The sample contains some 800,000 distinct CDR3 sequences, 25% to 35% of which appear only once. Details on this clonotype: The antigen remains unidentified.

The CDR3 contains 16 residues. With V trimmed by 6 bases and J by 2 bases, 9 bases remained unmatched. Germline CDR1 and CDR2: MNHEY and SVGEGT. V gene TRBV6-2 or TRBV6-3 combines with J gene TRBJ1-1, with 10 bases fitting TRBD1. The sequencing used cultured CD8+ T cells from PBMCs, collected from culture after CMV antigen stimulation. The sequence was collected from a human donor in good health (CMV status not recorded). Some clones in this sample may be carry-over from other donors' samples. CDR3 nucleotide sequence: TGTGCCAGCAGCCTCGCGGGACAGGGGAGAAACACTGAAGCTTTCTTT. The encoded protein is CASSLAGQGRNTEAFF.